This TCR beta chain stems from a study of Ad26.COV2.S vaccination and SARS-CoV-2 variants. Study-level results: People given the vaccine had a wider spike-specific TCR breadth than placebo recipients did.

V was clipped by 5 bases and J by 3 bases; unmatched bases: 2. Germline CDR1 is SEHNR and CDR2 is FQNEAQ (reference sequence). The CDR3 consists of 13 residues. Treatment of the sample: 19 received Ad26.COV2.S at low or high dose, single or two shots; five or six received placebo; per-sample allocation not given. Samples came from day 63 after the first vaccine or placebo injection. With respect to this clone: Its specificity is unknown.

Here immunoSEQ multiplex PCR was the method, and the copy in TCRdb shows in-frame clones only, minus some. Here the sample spans 350,000 to 400,000 clones, about 88% being singletons. The chain uses TRBV7-9 and TRBJ2-3, with 7 nucleotides matching TRBD2. Sequencing used peripheral blood, obtained in a trial of Ad26.COV2.S vaccine versus placebo. This TCR was recovered from a person aged 18-65 years who received the Ad26.COV2.S COVID-19 vaccine or a placebo. This chain's CDR3 is CASSGGVTDTQYF. The CDR3, as DNA: TGTGCCAGCAGCGGGGGGGTGACAGATACGCAGTATTTT.